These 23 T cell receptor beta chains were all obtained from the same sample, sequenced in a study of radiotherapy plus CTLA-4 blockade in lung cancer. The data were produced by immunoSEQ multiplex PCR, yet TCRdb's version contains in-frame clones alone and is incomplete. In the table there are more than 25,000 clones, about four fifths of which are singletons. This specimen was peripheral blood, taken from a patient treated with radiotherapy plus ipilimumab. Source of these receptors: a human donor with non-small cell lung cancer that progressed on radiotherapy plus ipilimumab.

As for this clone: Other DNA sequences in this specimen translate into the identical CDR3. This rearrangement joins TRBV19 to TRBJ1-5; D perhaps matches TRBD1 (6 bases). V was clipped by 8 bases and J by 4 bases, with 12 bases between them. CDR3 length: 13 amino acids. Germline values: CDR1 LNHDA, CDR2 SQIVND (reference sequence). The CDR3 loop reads CASGGPYNQPQHF. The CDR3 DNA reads TGTGCCAGTGGGGGCCCGTATAATCAGCCCCAGCATTTT. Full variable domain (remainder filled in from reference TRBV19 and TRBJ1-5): DGGITQSPKYLFRKEGQNVTLSCEQNLNHDAMYWYRQDPGQGLRLIYYSQIVNDFQKGDIAEGYSVSREKKESFPLTVTSAQKNPTAFYLCASGGPYNQPQHFGDGTRLSIL.

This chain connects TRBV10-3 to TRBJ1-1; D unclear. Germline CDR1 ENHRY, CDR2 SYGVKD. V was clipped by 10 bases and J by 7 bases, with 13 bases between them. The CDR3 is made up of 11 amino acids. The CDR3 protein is CASRAALEAFF. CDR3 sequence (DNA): TGTGCCAGTAGAGCGGCCCTTGAAGCTTTCTTT.

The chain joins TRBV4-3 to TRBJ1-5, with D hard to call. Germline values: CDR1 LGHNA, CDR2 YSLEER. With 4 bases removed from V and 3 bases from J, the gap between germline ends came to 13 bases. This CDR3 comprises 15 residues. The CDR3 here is CASSPSRADNQPQHF. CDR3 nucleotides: TGCGCCAGCAGCCCGAGTCGGGCAGACAATCAGCCCCAGCATTTT.

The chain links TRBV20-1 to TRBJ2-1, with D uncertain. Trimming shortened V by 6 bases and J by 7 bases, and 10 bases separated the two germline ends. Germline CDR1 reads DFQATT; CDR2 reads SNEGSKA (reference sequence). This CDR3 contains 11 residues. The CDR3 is CSATSVNEQFF. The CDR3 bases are TGCAGTGCCACAAGCGTTAATGAGCAGTTCTTC.

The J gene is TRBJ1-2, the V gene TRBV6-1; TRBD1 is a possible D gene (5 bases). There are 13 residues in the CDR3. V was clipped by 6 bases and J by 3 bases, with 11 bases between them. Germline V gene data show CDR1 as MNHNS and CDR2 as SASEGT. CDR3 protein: CASRSGSHYGYTF. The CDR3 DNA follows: TGTGCCAGCAGGTCAGGGTCCCACTATGGCTACACCTTC.

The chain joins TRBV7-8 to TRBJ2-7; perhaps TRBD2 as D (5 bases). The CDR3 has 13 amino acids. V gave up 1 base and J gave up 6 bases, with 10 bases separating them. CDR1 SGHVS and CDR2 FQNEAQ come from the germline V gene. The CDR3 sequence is CASSLESGFEQYF. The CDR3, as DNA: TGTGCCAGCAGCTTAGAATCGGGGTTCGAGCAGTACTTC.

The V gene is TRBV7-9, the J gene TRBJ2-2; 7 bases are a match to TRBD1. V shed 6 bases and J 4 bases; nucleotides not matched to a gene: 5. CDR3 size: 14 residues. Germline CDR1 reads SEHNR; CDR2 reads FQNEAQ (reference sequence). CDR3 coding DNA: TGTGCCAGCAGGTGGGACAGCAGCACCGGGGAGCTGTTTTTT. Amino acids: CASRWDSSTGELFF.

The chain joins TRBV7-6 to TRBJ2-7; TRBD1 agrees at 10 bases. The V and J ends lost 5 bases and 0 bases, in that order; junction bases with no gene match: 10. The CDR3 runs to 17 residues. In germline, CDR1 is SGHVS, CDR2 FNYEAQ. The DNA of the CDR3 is TGTGCCAGCAGCGAAGGACAGGGGGTTTCGAGCTCCTACGAGCAGTACTTC. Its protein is CASSEGQGVSSSYEQYF.

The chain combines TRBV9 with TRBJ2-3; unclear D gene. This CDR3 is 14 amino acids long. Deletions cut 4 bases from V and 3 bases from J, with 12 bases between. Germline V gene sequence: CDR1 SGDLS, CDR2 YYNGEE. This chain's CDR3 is CASSSVMGTDTQYF. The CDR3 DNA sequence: TGTGCCAGCAGCTCCGTGATGGGGACAGATACGCAGTATTTT.

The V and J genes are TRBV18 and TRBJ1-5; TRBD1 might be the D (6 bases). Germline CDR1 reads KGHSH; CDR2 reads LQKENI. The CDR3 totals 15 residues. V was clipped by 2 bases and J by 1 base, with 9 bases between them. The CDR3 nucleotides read TGTGCCAGCTCACCAGGGACAACCAGCAATCAGCCCCAGCATTTT. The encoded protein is CASSPGTTSNQPQHF.

The CDR3 DNA follows: TGTGCCAGCAGCGGCGGACTAGCGGGACAAGAGACCCAGTACTTC. It translates to CASSGGLAGQETQYF. V usage is TRBV5-6 and J usage is TRBJ2-5, with 12 bases aligning to TRBD2. The junction had 3 bases not matched to a gene; V was cut back by 4 bases and J by 2 bases. The germline V gene encodes CDR1 SGHDT and CDR2 YYEEEE. The CDR3 is 15 amino acids.

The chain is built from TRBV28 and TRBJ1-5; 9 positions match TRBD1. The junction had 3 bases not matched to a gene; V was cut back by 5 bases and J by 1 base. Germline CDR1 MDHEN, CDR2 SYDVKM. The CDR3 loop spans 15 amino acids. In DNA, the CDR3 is TGTGCCAGCAGTAGGGGGACAGGGAGCAATCAGCCCCAGCATTTT. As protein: CASSRGTGSNQPQHF.

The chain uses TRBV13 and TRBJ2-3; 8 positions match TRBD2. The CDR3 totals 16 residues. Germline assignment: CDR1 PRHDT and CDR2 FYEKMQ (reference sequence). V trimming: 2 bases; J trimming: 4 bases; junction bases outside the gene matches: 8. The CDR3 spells CASSLRRLASSDTQYF. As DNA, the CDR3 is TGTGCCAGCAGCTTAAGGAGACTAGCGAGCTCAGATACGCAGTATTTT.

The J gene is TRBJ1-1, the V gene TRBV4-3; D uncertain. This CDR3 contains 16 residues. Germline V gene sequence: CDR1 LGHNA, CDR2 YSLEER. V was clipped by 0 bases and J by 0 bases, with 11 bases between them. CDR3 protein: CASSQESGSLNTEAFF. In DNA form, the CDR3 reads TGCGCCAGCAGCCAAGAATCCGGCAGTTTGAACACTGAAGCTTTCTTT.

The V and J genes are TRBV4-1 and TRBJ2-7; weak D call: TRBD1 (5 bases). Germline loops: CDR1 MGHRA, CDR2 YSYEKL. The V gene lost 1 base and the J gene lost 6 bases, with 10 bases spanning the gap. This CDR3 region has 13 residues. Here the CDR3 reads CASSQGVGVEQYF. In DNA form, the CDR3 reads TGCGCCAGCAGCCAAGGAGTAGGGGTCGAGCAGTACTTC.

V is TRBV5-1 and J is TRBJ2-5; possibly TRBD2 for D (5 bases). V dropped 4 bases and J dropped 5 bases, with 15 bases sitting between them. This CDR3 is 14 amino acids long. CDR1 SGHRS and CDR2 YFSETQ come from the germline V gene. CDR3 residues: CASSRTGVQETQYF. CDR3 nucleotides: TGCGCCAGCAGCCGGACCGGGGTCCAGGAGACCCAGTACTTC.

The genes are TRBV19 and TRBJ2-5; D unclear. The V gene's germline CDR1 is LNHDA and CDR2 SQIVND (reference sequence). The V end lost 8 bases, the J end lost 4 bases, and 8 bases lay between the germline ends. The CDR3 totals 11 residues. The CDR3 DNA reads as TGTGCCAGTCGTTTAGCAGAGACCCAGTACTTC. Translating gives CASRLAETQYF.

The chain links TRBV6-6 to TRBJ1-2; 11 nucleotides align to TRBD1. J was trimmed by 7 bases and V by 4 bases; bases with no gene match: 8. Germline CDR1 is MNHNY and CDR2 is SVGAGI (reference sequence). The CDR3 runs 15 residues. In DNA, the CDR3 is TGTGCCAGCAGTTCTGGACAGGGGGCGAGGGTTGGCTACACCTTC. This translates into CASSSGQGARVGYTF.

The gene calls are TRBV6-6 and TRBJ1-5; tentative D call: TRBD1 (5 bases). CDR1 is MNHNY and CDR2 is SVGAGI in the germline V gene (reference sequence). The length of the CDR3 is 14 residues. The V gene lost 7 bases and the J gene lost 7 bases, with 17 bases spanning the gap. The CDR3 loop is CASTGSLAKQPQHF. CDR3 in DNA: TGTGCCAGCACAGGGTCCCTAGCCAAACAGCCCCAGCATTTT.

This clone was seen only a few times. CDR3 nucleotides: TGTGCCAGCAGCCAGGGGGGGGGTTCGAACTATGGCTACACCTTC. Its protein product is CASSQGGGSNYGYTF. The chain links TRBV7-3 to TRBJ1-2; 7 bases agree with TRBD1. CDR3 length: 15 amino acids. Germline trimming cut 5 bases from V and 2 bases from J; bases unmatched to any gene: 8. The germline gives CDR1 SGHTA, CDR2 FQGTGA.

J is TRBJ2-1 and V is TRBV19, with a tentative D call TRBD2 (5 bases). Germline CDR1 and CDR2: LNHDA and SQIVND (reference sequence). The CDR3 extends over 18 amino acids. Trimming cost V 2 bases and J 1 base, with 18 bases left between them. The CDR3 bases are TGTGCCAGTAGTATATCTGCGGCAGGACCGGGGTCCTACAATGAGCAGTTCTTC. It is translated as CASSISAAGPGSYNEQFF.

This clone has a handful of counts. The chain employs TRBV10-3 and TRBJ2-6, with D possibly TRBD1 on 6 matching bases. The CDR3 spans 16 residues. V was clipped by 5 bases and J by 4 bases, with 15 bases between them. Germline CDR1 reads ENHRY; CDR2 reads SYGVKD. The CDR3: CAISTSGADGANVLTF. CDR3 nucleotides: TGTGCCATCAGTACTTCAGGGGCCGACGGGGCCAACGTCCTGACTTTC.

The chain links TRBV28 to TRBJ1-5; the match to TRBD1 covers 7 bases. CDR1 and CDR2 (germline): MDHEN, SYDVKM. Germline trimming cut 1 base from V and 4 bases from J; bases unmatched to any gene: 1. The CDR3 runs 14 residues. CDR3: CASSLYRGNQPQHF. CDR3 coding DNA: TGTGCCAGCAGTTTATACAGGGGAAATCAGCCCCAGCATTTT.